The rows below give T cell receptor beta chains drawn from one sample of a study of CD4 and CD8 cells across lung adenocarcinoma regions. In TCRdb, the PCR reads were re-called with MiXCR into one record per CDR3 protein. This table holds roughly 10,000 distinct CDR3 sequences, under 50% found once. Sequencing was done on a sample of CD8+ T cells from the margin of a lung tumor. The receptors here all came from a male donor with lung adenocarcinoma. The CD4 and CD8 labels of this study may be unreliable. Each CDR3 is given with its conserved first and last residue. Each record gives: CDR3 protein, CDR3 DNA, V gene, clone size, J gene, D gene. The D gene is left open where the match is weak. Clone size is not always given. Where it is, it says once, few, many or a class for expanded clones.

CDR3aa: CASSGSGEDTQYF
CDR3nt: TGTGCCAGCAGCGGTAGCGGGGAAGATACGCAGTATTTT
v_gene: TRBV9
abundance: many
j_gene: TRBJ2-3
d_gene: TRBD2

CDR3aa: CASSYSGQGGKNIQYF
CDR3nt: TGTGCCAGCAGTTACTCGGGACAGGGAGGCAAAAACATTCAGTACTTC
v_gene: TRBV6-5
abundance: many
j_gene: TRBJ2-4
d_gene: TRBD1

CDR3aa: CAGSGDGRKDTQYF
CDR3nt: TGTGCGGGCAGCGGGGACGGACGCAAAGATACGCAGTATTTT
v_gene: TRBV7-2
abundance: .
j_gene: TRBJ2-3
d_gene: TRBD2

CDR3aa: CASSIQGGGGRVLVTQYF
CDR3nt: TGTGCCAGCAGTATTCAGGGGGGCGGGGGCCGTGTCCTGGTTACCCAGTACTTT
v_gene: TRBV6-1
abundance: .
j_gene: TRBJ2-5
d_gene: .

CDR3aa: CASSLGQGPRNEQFF
CDR3nt: TGTGCCAGCAGCCTTGGACAGGGACCACGCAATGAGCAGTTCTTC
v_gene: TRBV11-2
abundance: medium-sized
j_gene: TRBJ2-1
d_gene: TRBD1

CDR3aa: CASSEAGAGTSRDTQYF
CDR3nt: TGTGCCAGCAGTGAAGCGGGGGCCGGAACTAGCCGCGATACGCAGTATTTT
v_gene: TRBV6-1
abundance: medium-sized
j_gene: TRBJ2-3
d_gene: .

CDR3aa: CASSLAGGGAFYEQYF
CDR3nt: TGTGCCAGCAGCTTAGCCGGCGGGGGGGCCTTTTACGAGCAGTACTTC
v_gene: TRBV7-2
abundance: few
j_gene: TRBJ2-7
d_gene: TRBD2

CDR3aa: CASSNPGLGGKNDQFF
CDR3nt: TGTGCCAGCAGTAACCCGGGGCTAGGGGGCAAAAATGATCAGTTCTTC
v_gene: TRBV12-3/TRBV12-4
abundance: .
j_gene: TRBJ2-1
d_gene: TRBD1

CDR3aa: CASSDLEPYNEQFF
CDR3nt: TGTGCCAGCAGTGATTTGGAGCCTTACAATGAGCAGTTCTTC
v_gene: TRBV6-1
abundance: medium-sized
j_gene: TRBJ2-1
d_gene: .

CDR3aa: CASSVATGEQETQYF
CDR3nt: TGTGCCAGCAGCGTAGCGACAGGGGAGCAAGAGACCCAGTACTTC
v_gene: TRBV9
abundance: few
j_gene: TRBJ2-5
d_gene: TRBD1

CDR3aa: CAIRGTSGRVYEQYF
CDR3nt: TGTGCCATCAGGGGGACTAGCGGGAGGGTCTACGAGCAGTACTTC
v_gene: TRBV10-3
abundance: medium-sized
j_gene: TRBJ2-7
d_gene: TRBD2

CDR3aa: CASSVVGGMTYNEQFF
CDR3nt: TGTGCCAGCAGCGTAGTAGGCGGGATGACCTACAATGAGCAGTTCTTC
v_gene: TRBV9
abundance: .
j_gene: TRBJ2-1
d_gene: .

CDR3aa: CASSEVGGGGGDKDTQYF
CDR3nt: TGTGCCAGCAGTGAAGTGGGTGGCGGGGGCGGGGACAAAGACACTCAGTACTTC
v_gene: TRBV6-1
abundance: .
j_gene: TRBJ2-5
d_gene: .

CDR3aa: CSARTTRGTGELFF
CDR3nt: TGCAGTGCCCGGACTACTCGGGGCACCGGGGAGCTGTTTTTT
v_gene: TRBV20-1
abundance: few
j_gene: TRBJ2-2
d_gene: .

CDR3aa: CASSPRLAGGMETQYF
CDR3nt: TGTGCCAGCAGCCCTCGACTAGCGGGGGGCATGGAGACCCAGTACTTC
v_gene: TRBV9
abundance: few
j_gene: TRBJ2-5
d_gene: TRBD2

CDR3aa: CASGEDAQFF
CDR3nt: TGTGCCAGCGGGGAAGATGCGCAGTTTTTC
v_gene: TRBV6-1
abundance: .
j_gene: TRBJ2-1
d_gene: .

CDR3aa: CASSLTSGSSSYEQYF
CDR3nt: TGCGCCAGCAGCTTGACTAGCGGGTCTAGCTCCTACGAGCAGTACTTC
v_gene: TRBV4-1
abundance: few
j_gene: TRBJ2-7
d_gene: TRBD2

CDR3aa: CASSLDPSGLEGTQYF
CDR3nt: TGTGCCAGCAGCTTAGACCCTTCTGGACTCGAGGGGACCCAGTACTTC
v_gene: TRBV11-2
abundance: few
j_gene: TRBJ2-5
d_gene: .

CDR3aa: CASRVGSGGDTETQYF
CDR3nt: TGCGCCAGCAGGGTCGGTAGCGGGGGTGACACAGAGACGCAGTATTTT
v_gene: TRBV10-1
abundance: once
j_gene: TRBJ2-3
d_gene: TRBD2

CDR3aa: CASSELITGEQYF
CDR3nt: TGCGCCAGCAGTGAGCTGATCACCGGGGAGCAGTATTTT
v_gene: TRBV10-2
abundance: .
j_gene: TRBJ2-3
d_gene: .

CDR3aa: CASASGGSFATGELFF
CDR3nt: TGTGCCAGCGCATCAGGGGGCTCCTTCGCCACCGGGGAGCTGTTTTTT
v_gene: TRBV6-1
abundance: .
j_gene: TRBJ2-2
d_gene: TRBD1

CDR3aa: CASSVSYSGNTIYF
CDR3nt: TGTGCCAGCAGTGTGTCCTACTCTGGAAACACCATATATTTT
v_gene: TRBV6-1
abundance: .
j_gene: TRBJ1-3
d_gene: .

CDR3aa: CASSLKAGVKNIQYF
CDR3nt: TGTGCCAGCAGTTTAAAAGCGGGGGTCAAAAACATTCAGTATTTT
v_gene: TRBV27
abundance: .
j_gene: TRBJ2-3
d_gene: TRBD2

CDR3aa: CASTDLNEQFF
CDR3nt: TGTGCCAGCACAGACCTCAATGAGCAGTTCTTC
v_gene: TRBV6-2/TRBV6-3
abundance: many
j_gene: TRBJ2-1
d_gene: .

CDR3aa: CASTLDRNSYEQYF
CDR3nt: TGTGCCAGCACCCTAGACAGAAACTCCTACGAGCAGTACTTC
v_gene: TRBV6-1
abundance: .
j_gene: TRBJ2-7
d_gene: .

CDR3aa: CASSRQGSSGNTIYF
CDR3nt: TGTGCCAGCAGTAGACAGGGAAGCTCTGGAAACACCATATATTTT
v_gene: TRBV27
abundance: few
j_gene: TRBJ1-3
d_gene: TRBD1

CDR3aa: CASSPLSGGETQYF
CDR3nt: TGTGCCAGCAGTCCTCTTAGCGGGGGTGAGACCCAGTACTTC
v_gene: TRBV27
abundance: .
j_gene: TRBJ2-5
d_gene: TRBD2

CDR3aa: CASSPSGGYILNTGELFF
CDR3nt: TGTGCCAGCAGCCCGAGCGGGGGCTACATACTGAACACCGGGGAGCTGTTTTTT
v_gene: TRBV7-3
abundance: .
j_gene: TRBJ2-2
d_gene: TRBD2

CDR3aa: CASSEAPGQGYEQYF
CDR3nt: TGTGCCAGCAGTGAAGCCCCGGGACAGGGATACGAGCAGTACTTC
v_gene: TRBV6-1
abundance: medium-sized
j_gene: TRBJ2-7
d_gene: TRBD1

CDR3aa: CASIQRYTDTQYF
CDR3nt: TGTGCCAGCATCCAACGCTACACAGATACGCAGTATTTT
v_gene: TRBV28
abundance: medium-sized
j_gene: TRBJ2-3
d_gene: .

CDR3aa: CASSPRSAGFGETQYF
CDR3nt: TGTGCCAGCAGCCCACGGTCGGCGGGGTTTGGAGAGACCCAGTACTTC
v_gene: TRBV7-8
abundance: .
j_gene: TRBJ2-5
d_gene: .

CDR3aa: CAILEREGGNSNEQFF
CDR3nt: TGTGCCATACTCGAGCGGGAGGGCGGGAACTCGAATGAGCAGTTCTTC
v_gene: TRBV11-3
abundance: .
j_gene: TRBJ2-1
d_gene: TRBD2

CDR3aa: CASSLDSASYTEAFF
CDR3nt: TGCGCCAGCAGCTTGGATTCGGCGTCGTACACTGAAGCTTTCTTT
v_gene: TRBV5-1
abundance: .
j_gene: TRBJ1-1
d_gene: .

CDR3aa: CASSLGPEETQYF
CDR3nt: TGTGCCAGCAGCTTAGGCCCAGAGGAGACCCAGTACTTC
v_gene: TRBV11-3
abundance: many
j_gene: TRBJ2-5
d_gene: .

CDR3aa: CASSAWAGGSSYGEQFF
CDR3nt: .
v_gene: TRBV7-6
abundance: .
j_gene: TRBJ2-1
d_gene: .

CDR3aa: CASSYSGSGHTDTQYF
CDR3nt: TGTGCCAGCAGTTACTCGGGTAGCGGACACACAGATACGCAGTATTTT
v_gene: TRBV6-5
abundance: .
j_gene: TRBJ2-3
d_gene: .

CDR3aa: CASSPQGTSGPDTQYF
CDR3nt: TGTGCCAGCAGTCCCCAGGGGACTAGCGGGCCAGATACGCAGTATTTT
v_gene: TRBV6-1
abundance: many
j_gene: TRBJ2-3
d_gene: TRBD2

CDR3aa: CASRGRAGGPRETQYF
CDR3nt: TGCGCCAGCAGGGGTAGAGCGGGAGGCCCGAGGGAGACGCAGTATTTC
v_gene: TRBV10-1
abundance: .
j_gene: TRBJ2-3
d_gene: TRBD2

CDR3aa: CASSLASSTDTQYF
CDR3nt: TGTGCCAGCAGTCTAGCGTCTAGCACAGATACGCAGTATTTT
v_gene: TRBV6-1
abundance: .
j_gene: TRBJ2-3
d_gene: .

CDR3aa: CASSGGKLPELAKNIQYF
CDR3nt: TGCGCCAGCAGTGGCGGAAAACTACCGGAACTAGCCAAAAACATTCAGTACTTC
v_gene: TRBV10-2
abundance: .
j_gene: TRBJ2-4
d_gene: .

CDR3aa: CASKGQGETQFF
CDR3nt: TGCGCCAGCAAGGGACAGGGGGAGACCCAGTTCTTC
v_gene: TRBV10-1
abundance: many
j_gene: TRBJ2-1
d_gene: TRBD1

CDR3aa: CASGPSDIQYF
CDR3nt: TGTGCCAGTGGCCCATCCGATATTCAGTATTTC
v_gene: TRBV6-1
abundance: .
j_gene: TRBJ2-4
d_gene: .

CDR3aa: CATPILLTPSTDTQYF
CDR3nt: TGTGCCACACCAATTCTACTTACCCCTTCCACAGATACGCAGTATTTT
v_gene: TRBV24-1
abundance: few
j_gene: TRBJ2-3
d_gene: .

CDR3aa: CASRQGARDTQYF
CDR3nt: TGTGCCAGCAGACAGGGGGCGAGGGATACGCAGTATTTT
v_gene: TRBV7-3
abundance: .
j_gene: TRBJ2-3
d_gene: TRBD1

CDR3aa: CASSWGGQPVSTEELFF
CDR3nt: TGTGCCAGCAGTTGGGGGGGACAGCCTGTGAGCACCGAGGAGCTGTTTTTT
v_gene: TRBV6-5
abundance: .
j_gene: TRBJ2-2
d_gene: .

CDR3aa: CASSPLGTGVAGANVQTF
CDR3nt: TGTGCCAGCAGCCCGCTTGGGACAGGGGTCGCTGGGGCCAACGTGCAGACCTTC
v_gene: TRBV11-2
abundance: .
j_gene: TRBJ2-6
d_gene: TRBD1